This T cell receptor beta chain was retrieved from a study of blood T cell repertoires in COVID-19. Study in general: Acute and convalescent COVID-19 specimens originated in the United States, Italy and Spain. T cells, B-cell-depleted T cells, or PBMCs provided the cDNA or gDNA that served as material.

Original handling: Nucleated cell counts were estimated from reference gene primer amplification. Sequencing used immunoSEQ multiplex PCR; TCRdb keeps in-frame clones, though not all of them. That table furnishes V, J and clone size, whereas the DNA furnished D and trimming. The sample holds some 130,000 clones; approximately 86% are singletons and the top ten take 10% to 12%. The CDR3 is 17 residues long. V was clipped by 5 bases and J by 2 bases; unmatched bases: 14. In germline, CDR1 is LNHDA, CDR2 SQIVND (reference sequence). Those enrolled in Seattle joined during active infection and were followed longitudinally afterward.

Sequencing was performed on peripheral blood. The V and J genes are TRBV19 and TRBJ2-5; 7 bases are a match to TRBD1. The sequence derives from a woman in her seventies with COVID-19, enrolled during active disease. The chain's CDR3 is CASSSPNRGGSQETQYF. In DNA, the CDR3 is TGTGCCAGTAGTTCGCCCAACAGGGGTGGGTCACAAGAGACCCAGTACTTC.